These 4 T cell receptor beta chains originate from one sample sequenced in a study of blood T cell repertoires in COVID-19. Produced via immunoSEQ multiplex PCR; TCRdb's table is partial and in-frame only. The repertoire has around 190,000 clones, roughly four fifths of them found once; the top ten carry around 7.3%. Sequencing was done on a sample of peripheral blood. These receptors came from a woman between 65 and 79 years old with COVID-19, enrolled during active disease.

The chain employs TRBV5-4 and TRBJ2-2; D remains ambiguous. From germline, CDR1 is SGHNT and CDR2 YYREEE (reference sequence). V lost 9 bases to trimming and J lost 1 base, with 10 bases between them. The CDR3 runs to 13 residues. As DNA, the CDR3 is TGTGCCACTGAGGCTTTGAACACCGGGGAGCTGTTTTTT. This translates into CATEALNTGELFF. The full variable domain, its missing parts supplied by reference TRBV5-4 and TRBJ2-2, is ETGVTQSPTHLIKTRGQQVTLRCSSQSGHNTVSWYQQALGQGPQFIFQYYREEENGRGNFPPRFSGLQFPNYSSELNVNALELDDSALYLCATEALNTGELFFGEGSRLTVL.

V usage is TRBV28 and J usage is TRBJ2-7; D call uncertain. Germline assignment: CDR1 MDHEN and CDR2 SYDVKM. CDR3 length equals 12 residues. Trimming removed 1 base from V and 3 bases from J, with 4 bases in between. CDR3 residues: CASSLFNYEQYF. The DNA for the CDR3 is TGTGCCAGCAGTTTATTCAACTACGAGCAGTACTTC.

The chain combines TRBV7-8 with TRBJ2-1, with D maybe TRBD1 (5 bases). V dropped 4 bases and J dropped 3 bases, with 13 bases sitting between them. The CDR3 totals 15 residues. The V gene's germline CDR1 is SGHVS and CDR2 FQNEAQ. CDR3 coding DNA: TGTGCCAGCAGCTCGAACAGGCTAAACTACAATGAGCAGTTCTTC. This encodes CASSSNRLNYNEQFF.

Only one count was recorded for this clone. The J gene is TRBJ2-7, the V gene TRBV14; D gene ambiguous. The CDR3 extends over 13 amino acids. Trimming stripped 4 bases from V and 2 bases from J, with 9 bases between. CDR1 SGHDN and CDR2 FVKESK come from the germline V gene. The CDR3 loop is CASSRQAPYEQYF. Written as DNA, the CDR3 is TGTGCCAGCAGCCGTCAGGCCCCCTACGAGCAGTACTTC.